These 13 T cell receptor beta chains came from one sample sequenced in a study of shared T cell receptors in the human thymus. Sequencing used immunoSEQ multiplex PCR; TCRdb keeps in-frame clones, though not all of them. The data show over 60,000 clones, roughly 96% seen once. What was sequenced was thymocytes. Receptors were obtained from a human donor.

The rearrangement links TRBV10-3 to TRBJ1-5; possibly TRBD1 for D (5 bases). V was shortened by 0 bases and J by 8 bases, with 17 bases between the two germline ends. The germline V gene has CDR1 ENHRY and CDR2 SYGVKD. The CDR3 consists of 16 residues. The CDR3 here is CAISESRGRAGEPQHF. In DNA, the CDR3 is TGTGCCATCAGTGAGTCGAGAGGCAGGGCTGGCGAGCCCCAGCATTTT.

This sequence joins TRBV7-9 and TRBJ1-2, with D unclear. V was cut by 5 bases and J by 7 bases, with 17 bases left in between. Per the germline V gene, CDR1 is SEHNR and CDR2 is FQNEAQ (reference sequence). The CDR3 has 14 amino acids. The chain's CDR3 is CASSQSPSRAGYTF. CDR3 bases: TGTGCCAGCAGCCAATCCCCCTCTAGGGCTGGCTACACCTTC.

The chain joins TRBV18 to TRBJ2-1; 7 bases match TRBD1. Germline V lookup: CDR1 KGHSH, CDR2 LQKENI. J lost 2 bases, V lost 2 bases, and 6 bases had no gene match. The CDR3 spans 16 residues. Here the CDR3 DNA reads TGTGCCAGCTCACCAGGGACAGAACACGCCTACAATGAGCAGTTCTTC. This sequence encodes CASSPGTEHAYNEQFF.

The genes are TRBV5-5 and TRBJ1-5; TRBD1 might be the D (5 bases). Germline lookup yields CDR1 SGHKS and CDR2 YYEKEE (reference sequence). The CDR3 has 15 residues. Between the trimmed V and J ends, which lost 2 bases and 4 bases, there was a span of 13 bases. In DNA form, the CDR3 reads TGTGCCAGCAGCTTCGGGGCAGGCCTAAATCAGCCCCAGCATTTT. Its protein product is CASSFGAGLNQPQHF.

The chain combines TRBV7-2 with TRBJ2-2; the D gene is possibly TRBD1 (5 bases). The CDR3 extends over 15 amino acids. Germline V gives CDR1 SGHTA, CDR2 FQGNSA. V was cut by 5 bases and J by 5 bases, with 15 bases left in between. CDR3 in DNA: TGTGCCAGCAGCCTGGGGCTAGTAGGGACCGGGGAGCTGTTTTTT. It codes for CASSLGLVGTGELFF.

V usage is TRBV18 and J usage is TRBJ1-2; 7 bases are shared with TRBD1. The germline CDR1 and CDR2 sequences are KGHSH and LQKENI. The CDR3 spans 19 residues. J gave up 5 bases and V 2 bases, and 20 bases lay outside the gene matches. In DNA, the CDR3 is TGTGCCAGCTCACCAGTACTAGCCTCGGCAGGGGGACGAAGGTATGGCTACACCTTC. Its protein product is CASSPVLASAGGRRYGYTF. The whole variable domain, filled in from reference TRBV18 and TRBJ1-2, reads NAGVMQNPRHLVRRRGQEARLRCSPMKGHSHVYWYRQLPEEGLKFMVYLQKENIIDESGMPKERFSAEFPKEGPSILRIQQVVRGDSAAYFCASSPVLASAGGRRYGYTFGSGTRLTVV.

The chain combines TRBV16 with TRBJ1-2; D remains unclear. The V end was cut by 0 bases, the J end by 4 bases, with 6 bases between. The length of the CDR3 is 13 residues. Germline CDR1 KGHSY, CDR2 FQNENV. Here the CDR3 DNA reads TGTGCCAGCAGCCAATCAGCTTTCTATGGCTACACCTTC. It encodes CASSQSAFYGYTF.

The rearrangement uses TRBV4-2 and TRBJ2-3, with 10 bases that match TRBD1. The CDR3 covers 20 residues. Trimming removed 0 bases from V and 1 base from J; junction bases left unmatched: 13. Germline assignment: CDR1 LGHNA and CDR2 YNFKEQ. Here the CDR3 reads CASSQDSRKSGTGGTDTQYF. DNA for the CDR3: TGTGCCAGCAGCCAAGATAGTCGGAAATCCGGGACAGGGGGCACAGATACGCAGTATTTT.

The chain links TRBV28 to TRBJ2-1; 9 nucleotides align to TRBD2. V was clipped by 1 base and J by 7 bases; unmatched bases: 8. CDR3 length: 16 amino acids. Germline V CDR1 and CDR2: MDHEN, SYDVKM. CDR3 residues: CASSLSLAGNTNEQFF. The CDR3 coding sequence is TGTGCCAGCAGTTTATCCCTAGCGGGGAATACAAATGAGCAGTTCTTC.

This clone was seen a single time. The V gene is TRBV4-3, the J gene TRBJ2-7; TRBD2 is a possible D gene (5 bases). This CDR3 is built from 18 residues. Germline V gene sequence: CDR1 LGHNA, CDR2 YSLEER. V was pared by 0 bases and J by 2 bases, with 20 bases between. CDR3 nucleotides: TGCGCCAGCAGCCAAGATGCGGCGGTCCGGGGAATAGCCTACGAGCAGTACTTC. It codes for CASSQDAAVRGIAYEQYF.

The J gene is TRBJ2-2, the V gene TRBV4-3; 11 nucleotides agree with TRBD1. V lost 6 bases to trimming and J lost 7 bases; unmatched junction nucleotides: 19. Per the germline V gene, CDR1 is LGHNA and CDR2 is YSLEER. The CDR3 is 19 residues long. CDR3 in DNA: TGCGCCAGCAGATGCAATAGGACAGGGGGCGAATTTCCAAACGGGGAGCTGTTTTTT. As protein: CASRCNRTGGEFPNGELFF.

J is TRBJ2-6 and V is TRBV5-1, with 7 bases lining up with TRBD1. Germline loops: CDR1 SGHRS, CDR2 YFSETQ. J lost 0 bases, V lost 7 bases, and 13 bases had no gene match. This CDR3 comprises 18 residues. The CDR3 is CASGTHRGQLSGANVLTF. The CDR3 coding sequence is TGCGCCAGCGGCACCCACAGGGGACAACTCTCTGGGGCCAACGTCCTGACTTTC.

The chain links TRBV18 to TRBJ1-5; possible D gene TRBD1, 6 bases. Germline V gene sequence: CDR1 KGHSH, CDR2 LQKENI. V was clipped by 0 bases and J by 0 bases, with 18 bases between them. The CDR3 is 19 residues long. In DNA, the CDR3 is TGTGCCAGCTCACCACCGTCCGGGGGCGCCGTCTATAGCAATCAGCCCCAGCATTTT. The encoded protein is CASSPPSGGAVYSNQPQHF. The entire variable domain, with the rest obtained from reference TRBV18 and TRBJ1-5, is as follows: NAGVMQNPRHLVRRRGQEARLRCSPMKGHSHVYWYRQLPEEGLKFMVYLQKENIIDESGMPKERFSAEFPKEGPSILRIQQVVRGDSAAYFCASSPPSGGAVYSNQPQHFGDGTRLSIL.